This T cell receptor beta chain is drawn from a study of regulatory T cells in long-lasting Graves disease. This clonotype was seen at least ten times. In building TCR beta libraries, iRepertoire HTBI primers were used together with Arm-PCR of CDR3 regions. TCRdb ran MiXCR on the multiplex PCR reads and lists one entry per CDR3 protein. The sample holds around 420,000 distinct CDR3 sequences, about a sixth seen once. Germline CDR1 and CDR2: MNHNS and SASEGT. The CDR3 is 15 residues long. V was trimmed by 6 bases and J by 1 base, leaving 15 bases between them. The time point: newly diagnosed GD, antithyroid drugs for less than 3 months. PBMC RNA served as the TCR library source.

The chain couples TRBV6-1 to TRBJ1-1, with D possibly being TRBD1 (5 bases). This TCR was sampled from a female donor with Graves disease. This sample comprised peripheral blood mononuclear cells (PBMCs), obtained at new diagnosis, from a patient treated with antithyroid drugs. DNA for the CDR3: TGTGCCAGCAGAAGGGGTCTAATGGGGAACACTGAAGCTTTCTTT. Translating it yields CASRRGLMGNTEAFF.